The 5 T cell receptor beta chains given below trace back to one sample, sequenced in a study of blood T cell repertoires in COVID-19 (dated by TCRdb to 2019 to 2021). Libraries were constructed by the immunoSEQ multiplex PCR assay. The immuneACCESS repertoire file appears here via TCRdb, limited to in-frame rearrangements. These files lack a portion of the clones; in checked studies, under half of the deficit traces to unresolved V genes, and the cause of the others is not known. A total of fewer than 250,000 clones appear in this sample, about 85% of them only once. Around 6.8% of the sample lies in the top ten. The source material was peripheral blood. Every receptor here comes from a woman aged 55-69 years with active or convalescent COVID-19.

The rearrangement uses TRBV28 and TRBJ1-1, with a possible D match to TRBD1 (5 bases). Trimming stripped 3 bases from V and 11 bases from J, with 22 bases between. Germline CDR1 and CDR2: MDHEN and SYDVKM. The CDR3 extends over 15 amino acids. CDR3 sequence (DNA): TGTGCCAGCAGTTTTCGGAGGGGTACGAGACCCGAGGCTTTCTTT. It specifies CASSFRRGTRPEAFF.

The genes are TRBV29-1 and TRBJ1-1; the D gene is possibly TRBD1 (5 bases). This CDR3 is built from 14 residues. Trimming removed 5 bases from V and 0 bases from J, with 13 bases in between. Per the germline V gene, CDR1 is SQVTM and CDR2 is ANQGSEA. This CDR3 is CSVHQTAMNTEAFF. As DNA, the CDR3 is TGCAGCGTTCACCAGACAGCGATGAACACTGAAGCTTTCTTT. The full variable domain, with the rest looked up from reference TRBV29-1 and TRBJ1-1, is SAVISQKPSRDICQRGTSLTIQCQVDSQVTMMFWYRQQPGQSLTLIATANQGSEATYESGFVIDKFPISRPNLTFSTLTVSNMSPEDSSIYLCSVHQTAMNTEAFFGQGTRLTVV.

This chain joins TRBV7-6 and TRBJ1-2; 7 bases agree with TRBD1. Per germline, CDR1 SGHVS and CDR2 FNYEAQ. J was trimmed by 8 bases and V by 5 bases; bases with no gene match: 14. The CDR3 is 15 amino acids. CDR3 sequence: CASSVNIGTARGYTF. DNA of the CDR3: TGTGCCAGCAGCGTCAACATAGGGACAGCACGCGGCTACACCTTC.

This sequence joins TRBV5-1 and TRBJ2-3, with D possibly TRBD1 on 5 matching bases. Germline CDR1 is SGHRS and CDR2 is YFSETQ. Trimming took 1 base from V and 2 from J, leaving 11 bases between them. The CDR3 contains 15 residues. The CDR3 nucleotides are TGCGCCAGCAGCTTGCAGCAGGGCGTCACAGATACGCAGTATTTT. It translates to CASSLQQGVTDTQYF.

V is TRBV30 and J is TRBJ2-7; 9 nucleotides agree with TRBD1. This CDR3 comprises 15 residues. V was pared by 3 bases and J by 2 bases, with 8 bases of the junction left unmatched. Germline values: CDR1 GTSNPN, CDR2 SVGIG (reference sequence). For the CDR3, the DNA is TGTGCCTGGAGAGACACCGGGACAGGGACCTACGAGCAGTACTTC. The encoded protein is CAWRDTGTGTYEQYF.